Listed below are T cell receptor beta chains from one sample, sequenced in a study of neurological immune-mediated disorders. TCRdb analysed the 5' RACE reads with MiXCR anew, one entry per CDR3 protein. Among under 50,000 distinct CDR3 sequences listed, about an eighth were seen once. Sequencing was carried out using PBMCs. The receptors come from a male donor with HTLV-1-associated myelopathy (HAM/TSP). Both conserved end residues are trimmed from each CDR3. The order of the fields is J gene, V gene, CDR3 protein.

J: TRBJ1-4
V: TRBV7-2
CDR3: ASSTGQGDEKLF

J: TRBJ2-2
V: TRBV6-2/TRBV6-3
CDR3: ASSYRRVGGELF

J: TRBJ2-3
V: TRBV4-3
CDR3: ASSQQGSTDTQY

J: TRBJ2-7
V: TRBV4-2
CDR3: ASSQALTYEQY

J: TRBJ1-4
V: TRBV29-1
CDR3: SVEPQYDEKLF

J: TRBJ2-5
V: TRBV11-3
CDR3: ASSLREETQY

J: TRBJ2-2
V: TRBV10-1
CDR3: ASNENTGELF

J: TRBJ2-3
V: TRBV29-1
CDR3: SVVGSTDTQY

J: TRBJ1-1
V: TRBV7-9
CDR3: ASSPGGGWTEAF

J: TRBJ1-5
V: TRBV20-1
CDR3: SAAPNRANQPQH

J: TRBJ2-3
V: TRBV7-3
CDR3: ASSSNPTDTQY

J: TRBJ2-3
V: TRBV7-6
CDR3: ASSLPGLGGNTQY

J: TRBJ2-7
V: TRBV29-1
CDR3: SVGSGQGSYEQY

J: TRBJ2-5
V: TRBV5-1
CDR3: ASSLIADSPETQY

J: TRBJ1-4
V: TRBV28
CDR3: ASSRRSDSNEKLF

J: TRBJ2-7
V: TRBV5-1
CDR3: ASCRSGTGIGLTYEQY

J: TRBJ2-5
V: TRBV11-2
CDR3: ASSVTPHNQETQY

J: TRBJ2-7
V: TRBV7-9
CDR3: ASSPGQGAISYEQY

J: TRBJ1-1
V: TRBV14
CDR3: ASSQGADLTEAF

J: TRBJ2-1
V: TRBV4-3
CDR3: ASSQLSPGQGADEQF

J: TRBJ1-5
V: TRBV15
CDR3: ATSRDQGGRGARNQPQH

J: TRBJ1-4
V: TRBV25-1
CDR3: ASIKNLGPNEKLF

J: TRBJ1-2
V: TRBV20-1
CDR3: SANRANYGYT

J: TRBJ2-1
V: TRBV5-1
CDR3: ATGDTLSDEQF

J: TRBJ2-7
V: TRBV6-2/TRBV6-3
CDR3: ASSYSGTIVTDEQY

J: TRBJ2-1
V: TRBV27
CDR3: ASSTGTSGGYNEQF